This T cell receptor (beta chain) was sequenced during a study of blood T cells in healthy people across ages. About the study: Using template switching, researchers captured about one barcoded beta molecule for each two T cells.

This clonotype has just one count. Its specificity is unknown. Through a sample-barcoded 5' primer and a J-beta primer mix, a second PCR was run for roughly 7 to 11 cycles. Each sample provided no less than 2.5 million CDR3-containing paired-end reads. TCRdb recomputed calls from the 5' RACE reads with MiXCR, one row per CDR3 protein. This table has hundreds of thousands of distinct CDR3 sequences, roughly 50% appearing once. Germline values: CDR1 DFQATT, CDR2 SNEGSKA (reference sequence). Trimming at V came to 0 bases and at J to 6 bases, leaving 14 bases not matched to a gene. This CDR3 is built from 17 residues. General observations from the study: Greater diversity and more naive CD4+ cells were seen in long-lived donors than in aged donors.

Every donor gave 9.5 to 10 milliliters of peripheral blood. The sample comprised blood. V usage is TRBV20-1 and J usage is TRBJ1-5; 7 positions match TRBD1. The receptor was isolated from a woman between 55 and 75 years old in good health. CDR3 nucleotide sequence: TGCAGTGCTAGAGATGGAGGAAGGGGGCTCAGGGGTCAGCCCCAGCATTTT. This gives the protein CSARDGGRGLRGQPQHF.